The 3 T cell receptor beta chains reported below all come from one sample, sequenced in a study of T cell responses to AZD1222 COVID-19 vaccine. The protocol was immunoSEQ multiplex PCR, while the TCRdb copy is restricted to in-frame clones and leaves out a portion. Of 130,000 to 150,000 clones in the sample, approximately 93% are singletons; the top ten hold roughly 12%. Sample: peripheral blood, taken after recovery from COVID-19. The receptors stem from an adult who had recovered from COVID-19.

The rearrangement links TRBV28 to TRBJ2-7, with 7 bases fitting TRBD1. The junction had 4 bases not matched to a gene; V was cut back by 6 bases and J by 2 bases. The germline V gene encodes CDR1 MDHEN and CDR2 SYDVKM. The CDR3 sequence is 13 residues long. The CDR3 loop reads CASRLDRAYEQYF. The CDR3 region has the DNA TGTGCCAGCAGGCTTGACAGGGCCTACGAGCAGTACTTC.

V is TRBV10-1 and J is TRBJ2-5; 7 bases fit TRBD2. J gave up 3 bases and V 5 bases, and 12 bases lay outside the gene matches. The CDR3 has 16 residues. Germline assignment: CDR1 WNHNN and CDR2 SYGVQD (reference sequence). The CDR3 is CASSPGAGLAEETQYF. The CDR3 DNA sequence: TGCGCCAGCAGTCCCGGGGCCGGGCTAGCGGAAGAGACCCAGTACTTC.

V is TRBV2 and J is TRBJ2-1, with 9 bases fitting TRBD2. The V segment lost 4 bases and the J segment 2 bases; nucleotides outside the gene matches: 3. The CDR3 loop spans 15 amino acids. Per the germline V gene, CDR1 is SNHLY and CDR2 is FYNNEI. The CDR3 nucleotides are TGTGCCAGCAGTGTAGCGGGAGACACCTACAATGAGCAGTTCTTC. This codes for CASSVAGDTYNEQFF.